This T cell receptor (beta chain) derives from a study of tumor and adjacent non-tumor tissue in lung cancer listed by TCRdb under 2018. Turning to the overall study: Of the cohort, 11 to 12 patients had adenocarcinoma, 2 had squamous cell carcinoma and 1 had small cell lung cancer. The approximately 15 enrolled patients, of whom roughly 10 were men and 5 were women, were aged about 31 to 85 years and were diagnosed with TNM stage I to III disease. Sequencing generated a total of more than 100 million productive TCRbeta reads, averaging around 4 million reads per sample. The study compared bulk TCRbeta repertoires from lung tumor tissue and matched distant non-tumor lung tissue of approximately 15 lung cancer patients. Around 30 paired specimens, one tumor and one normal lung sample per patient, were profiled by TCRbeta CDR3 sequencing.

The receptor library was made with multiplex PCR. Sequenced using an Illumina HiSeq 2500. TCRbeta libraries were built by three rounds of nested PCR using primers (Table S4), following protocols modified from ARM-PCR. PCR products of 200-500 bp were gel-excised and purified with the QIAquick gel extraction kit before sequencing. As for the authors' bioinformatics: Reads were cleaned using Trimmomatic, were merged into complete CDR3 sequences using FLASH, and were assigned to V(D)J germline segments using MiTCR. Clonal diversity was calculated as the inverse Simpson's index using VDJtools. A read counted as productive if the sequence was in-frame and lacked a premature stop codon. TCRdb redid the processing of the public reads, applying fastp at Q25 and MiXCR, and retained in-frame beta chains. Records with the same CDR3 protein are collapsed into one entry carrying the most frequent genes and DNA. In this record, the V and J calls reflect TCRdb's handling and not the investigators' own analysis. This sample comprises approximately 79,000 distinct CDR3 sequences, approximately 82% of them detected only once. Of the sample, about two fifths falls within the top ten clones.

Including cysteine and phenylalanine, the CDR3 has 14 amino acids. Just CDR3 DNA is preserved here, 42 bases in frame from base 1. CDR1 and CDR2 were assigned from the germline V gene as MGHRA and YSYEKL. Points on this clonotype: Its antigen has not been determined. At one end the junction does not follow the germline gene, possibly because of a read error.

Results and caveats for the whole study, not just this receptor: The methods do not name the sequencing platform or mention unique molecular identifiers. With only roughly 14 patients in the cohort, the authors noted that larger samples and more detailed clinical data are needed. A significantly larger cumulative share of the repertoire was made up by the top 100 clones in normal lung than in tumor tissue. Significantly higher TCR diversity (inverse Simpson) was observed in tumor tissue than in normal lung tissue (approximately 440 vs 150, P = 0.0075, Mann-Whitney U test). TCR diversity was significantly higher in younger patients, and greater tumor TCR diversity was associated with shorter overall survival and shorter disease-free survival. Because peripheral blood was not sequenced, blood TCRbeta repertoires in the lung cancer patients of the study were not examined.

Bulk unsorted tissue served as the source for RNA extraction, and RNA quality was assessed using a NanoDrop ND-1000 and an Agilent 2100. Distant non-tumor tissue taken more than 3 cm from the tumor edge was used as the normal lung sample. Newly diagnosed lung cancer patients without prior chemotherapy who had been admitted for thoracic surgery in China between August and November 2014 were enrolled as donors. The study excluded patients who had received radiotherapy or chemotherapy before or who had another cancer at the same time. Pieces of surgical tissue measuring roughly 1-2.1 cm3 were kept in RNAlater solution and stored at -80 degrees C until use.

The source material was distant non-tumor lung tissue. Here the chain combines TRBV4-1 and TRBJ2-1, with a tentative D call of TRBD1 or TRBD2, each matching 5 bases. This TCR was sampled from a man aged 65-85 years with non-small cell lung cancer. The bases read TGCGCCAACAGCCAAGAGGGCGAGGGGTTTGAGCAGTTCTTC. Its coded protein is CANSQEGEGFEQFF.